The rows below give T cell receptor beta chains drawn from one sample of a study of blood T cell repertoires in COVID-19. TCRdb keeps only in-frame clones here, not all; method: immunoSEQ multiplex PCR. The data contain 250,000 to 350,000 clones, around 88% of them seen just once; the ten biggest clones take up approximately 7%. The sequenced material came from peripheral blood. The receptor source for this set is a woman aged 25 to 39 who had recovered from COVID-19. CDR3s leave out the opening cysteine and the closing phenylalanine or tryptophan.

TRBV7-2 | ASSPRTGRWTEAF
TRBV27 | ASSLQGYGYT
TRBV7-3 | ASSLLGLAQETQY
TRBV18 | ASSPTPVGQGADEQY
TRBV4-3 | ASSQVPGQGEAF
TRBV7-2 | ASSGDSSLSYEQY
TRBV25-1 | ASSDLRSTEAF
TRBV18 | ASSREGTGNTIY
TRBV7-2 | AINRALYNEQF
TRBV11-3 | ASSQGQGASGNTIY
TRBV6-2/TRBV6-3 | ASSSLDRVYNEQF
TRBV12-3/TRBV12-4 | ASGSGSYNEQF
TRBV7-3 | ASSWTGSTEAF
TRBV15 | ATSRGQGAKNEQY
TRBV7-3 | ASSEGQWGTQY
TRBV28 | ASSLFSGGAGSYNEQF
TRBV4-1 | ASSQVALATDTQY
TRBV7-8 | ASSLARGRGRGGTDTQY
TRBV7-9 | ASSPQGKIAYNEQF
TRBV28 | ASTSRGTEAF
TRBV30 | AWSVGQKETQY
TRBV11-2 | ASSRGAGHSPLH
TRBV7-2 | ASSLDYRGRGGYT
TRBV2 | ASSNLAGGSTDTQY
TRBV7-2 | ASSPLGHPTNGYT
TRBV11-2 | ASSTNHYGGELF
TRBV4-1 | ASSQTHSSNTGELF
TRBV4-3 | ASSQSTGSAYEQY
TRBV7-7 | ASSLGGYGYT
TRBV6-2/TRBV6-3 | ASSYSEHQTQY
TRBV30 | AWRAWTVLGLGAEAF
TRBV27 | ASSSYRDRGEGYT
TRBV5-4 | ASSLDMYEQY
TRBV10-3 | AIRAESTDTQY
TRBV6-2/TRBV6-3 | ASSGPQGAFRTGELF
TRBV3-1/TRBV3-2 | ASSPGTVTYGYT
TRBV4-2 | ASSQVGTVGSGNTIY
TRBV4-1 | ASSQDPGQRDEQF
TRBV3-1/TRBV3-2 | ASSQGDRGHF
TRBV5-7 | ASRGQFWLPNEKLF
TRBV24-1 | ATSGGLRHNTGELF
TRBV2 | ASSRTGADGYT
TRBV19 | ASSIGGGNTEAF
TRBV29-1 | SALTGIGYT
TRBV7-2 | ASSLGIRREQY
TRBV6-5 | ASSLDRDANEKLF
TRBV11-2 | ASSLVFPRGASYNEQF
TRBV7-3 | ASGTGNSPLH
TRBV18 | ASSGQVSYEQY
TRBV28 | ASREAGLAVYEQY
TRBV19 | ASSRQGALPYEQY
TRBV28 | ASTSPGSPNQPQH
TRBV3-1/TRBV3-2 | ASSPYGVGGTGSGSPLH
TRBV12-3/TRBV12-4 | ASSLTGGAF
TRBV2 | ASSQGDNQPQH
TRBV15 | ATSRAGGPTDTQY
TRBV4-1 | ASSQLDLVPSSYNEQF
TRBV5-1 | ASSLQARAPDTQY
TRBV29-1 | SVSGTKGTDTQY
TRBV28 | ASTQPGLLYNEQF